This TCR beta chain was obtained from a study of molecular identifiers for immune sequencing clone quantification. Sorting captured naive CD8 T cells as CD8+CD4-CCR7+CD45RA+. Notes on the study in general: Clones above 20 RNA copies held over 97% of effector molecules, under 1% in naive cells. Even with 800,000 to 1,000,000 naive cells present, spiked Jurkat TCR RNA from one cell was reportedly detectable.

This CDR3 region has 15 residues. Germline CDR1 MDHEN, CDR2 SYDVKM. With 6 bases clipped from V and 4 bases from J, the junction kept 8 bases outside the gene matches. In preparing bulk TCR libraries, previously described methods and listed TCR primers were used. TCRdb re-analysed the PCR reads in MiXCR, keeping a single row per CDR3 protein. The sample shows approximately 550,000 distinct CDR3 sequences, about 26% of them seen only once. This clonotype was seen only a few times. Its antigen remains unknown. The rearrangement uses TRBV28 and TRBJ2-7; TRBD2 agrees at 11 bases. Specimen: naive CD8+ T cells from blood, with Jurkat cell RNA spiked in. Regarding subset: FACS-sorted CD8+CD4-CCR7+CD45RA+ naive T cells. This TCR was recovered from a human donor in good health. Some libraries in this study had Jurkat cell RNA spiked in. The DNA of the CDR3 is TGTGCCAGCAGACTACTAGCGGGGGCGGGTTACGAGCAGTACTTC. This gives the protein CASRLLAGAGYEQYF.